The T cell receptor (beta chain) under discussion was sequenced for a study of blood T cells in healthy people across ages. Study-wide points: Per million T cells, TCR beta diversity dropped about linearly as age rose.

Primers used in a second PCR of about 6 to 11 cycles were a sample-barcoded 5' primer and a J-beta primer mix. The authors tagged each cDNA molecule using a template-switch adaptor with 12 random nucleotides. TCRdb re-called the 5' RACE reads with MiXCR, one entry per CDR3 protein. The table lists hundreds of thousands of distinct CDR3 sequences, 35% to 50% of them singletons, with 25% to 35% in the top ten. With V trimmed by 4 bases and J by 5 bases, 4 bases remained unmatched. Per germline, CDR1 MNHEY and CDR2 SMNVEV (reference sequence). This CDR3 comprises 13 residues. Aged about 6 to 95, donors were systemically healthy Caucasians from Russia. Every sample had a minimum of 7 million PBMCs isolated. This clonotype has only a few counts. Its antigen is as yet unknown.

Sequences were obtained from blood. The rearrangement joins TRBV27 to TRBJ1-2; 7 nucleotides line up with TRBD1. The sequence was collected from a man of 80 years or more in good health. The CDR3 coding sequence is TGTGCCAGCAGTTCACCAGGGGGATATGGCTACACCTTC. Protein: CASSSPGGYGYTF.